The text below deals with one TCR beta chain. Its target is unknown. Repertoires were sampled repeatedly during chemoradiotherapy. This sample was included in a study of chemoradiotherapy in HPV16-positive cancers. Study-wide context: Candidate HPV-specific clones and shared TCR motifs came from two HPV16-positive patients.

TCRdb's table, derived via immunoSEQ multiplex PCR, lists solely in-frame clones and lacks some. The table lists 5,000 to 6,000 clones, 70% to 85% of them singletons. This CDR3 contains 13 residues. CDR1 SEHNR and CDR2 FQNEAQ come from the germline V gene (reference sequence). V dropped 0 bases and J dropped 1 base, with 3 bases sitting between them. Findings and limits, study-wide: During treatment, candidate HPV-specific clones and E7-related motifs expanded in tumor. HPV-responsive T-cell expansion during chemoradiotherapy was linked to improved recurrence-free survival in HPV16-positive patients.

The specimen was tumor tissue, collected from a patient who underwent chemoradiotherapy. V usage is TRBV7-9 and J usage is TRBJ2-5, with no clear D. This sequence was found in a human donor with HPV-associated anogenital cancer. This chain's CDR3 is CASSLAVQETQYF. CDR3 DNA sequence: TGTGCCAGCAGCTTAGCGGTCCAAGAGACCCAGTACTTC.